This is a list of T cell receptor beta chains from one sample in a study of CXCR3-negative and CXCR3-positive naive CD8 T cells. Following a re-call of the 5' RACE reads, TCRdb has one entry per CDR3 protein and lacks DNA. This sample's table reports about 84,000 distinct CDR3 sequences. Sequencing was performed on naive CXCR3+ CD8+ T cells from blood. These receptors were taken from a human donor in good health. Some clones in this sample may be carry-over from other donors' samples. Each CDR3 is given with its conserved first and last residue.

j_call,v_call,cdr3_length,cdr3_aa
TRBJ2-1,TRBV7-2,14,CASSLDRGPPGQFF
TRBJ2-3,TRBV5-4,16,CASSLEGRGRSDTQYF
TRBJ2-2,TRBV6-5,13,CASSWGSTGELFF
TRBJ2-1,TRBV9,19,CASSVFLAGESIGSNEQFF
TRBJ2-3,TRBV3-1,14,CASSKTGRTDTQYF
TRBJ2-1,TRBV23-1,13,CASSQSWRDGQFF
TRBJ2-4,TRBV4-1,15,CASSQEDRAKNIQYF
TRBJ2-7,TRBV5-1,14,CASSLEVVSREQYF
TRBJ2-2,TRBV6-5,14,CASSLLGGSRELFF
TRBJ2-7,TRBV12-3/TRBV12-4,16,CASSLSSGTISYEQYF
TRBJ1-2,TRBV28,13,CASSPDDSYGYTF
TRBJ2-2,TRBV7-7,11,CASRGGGELFF
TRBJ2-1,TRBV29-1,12,CSVELLYNEQFF
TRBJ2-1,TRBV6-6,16,CASRYQLAGVYNEQFF
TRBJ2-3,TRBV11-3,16,CASSLEDGRPTDTQYF
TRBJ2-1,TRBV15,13,CATSRTAHNEQFF
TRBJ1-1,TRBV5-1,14,CASRGQGPNTEAFF
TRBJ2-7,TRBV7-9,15,CASSDLRDTYSEQYF
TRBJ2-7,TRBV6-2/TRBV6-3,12,CASKGGKTVQYF
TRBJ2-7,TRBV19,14,CASSSGDGAYEQYF
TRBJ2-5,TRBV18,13,CASSRTGWETQYF
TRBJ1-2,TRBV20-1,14,CSASMGGGFYGYTF